This T cell receptor beta chain appears in the sequencing data of a study of cytomegalovirus exposure and HLA in healthy donors. This CDR3 region has 11 residues. Deletions cut 6 bases from V and 9 bases from J, with 9 bases between. Looked up from germline, CDR1 is MNHNY and CDR2 is SVGAGI (reference sequence). The count of this clone is one. Its antigen is currently unknown. Findings and caveats of the study: Later analysis identified about 17,000 TCR beta sequences associated with HLA alleles, using a false discovery rate threshold of 0.05.

Vbeta (60) and Jbeta (13) primers were used in the PCR. TCRdb keeps only in-frame clones here, not all; method: immunoSEQ multiplex PCR. The table shows around 65,000 clones, with approximately 60% occurring only once. The sample comprised PBMCs. This TCR was sampled from a man aged 30 to 45 in good health and CMV-seronegative. The V call is TRBV6-6, the J call TRBJ2-1, with TRBD1 as a possible D gene (6 bases). CDR3 DNA sequence: TGTGCCAGCAGCTTCAGGGGTGAGCAGTTCTTC. As protein: CASSFRGEQFF.